This T cell receptor beta chain was profiled in a study of shared clonotypes between healthy human individuals. The junction had 11 bases not matched to a gene; V was cut back by 6 bases and J by 3 bases. This CDR3 is 15 amino acids long. Germline V CDR1 and CDR2: MDHEN, SYDVKM. Libraries were prepared by immunoSEQ multiplex PCR; TCRdb keeps only in-frame clonotypes and omits some of them. The sample has roughly 2,300,000 clones, less than 95% seen once; the top ten hold roughly 0.34%. This clone appeared a single time. This chain joins TRBV28 and TRBJ2-7; 7 bases fit TRBD1. Source material: naive CD4+ T cells from PBMCs. Described subset: CD45RA+ positively selected. This TCR came from a man aged 18 to 30 in good health. Some clones in this sample may be carry-over from other donors' samples. The CDR3 spells CASSKQGTPFYEQYF. CDR3 coding DNA: TGTGCCAGCAGCAAACAGGGGACCCCTTTCTACGAGCAGTACTTC. Drawing the rest from reference TRBV28 and TRBJ2-7, the complete variable domain is DVKVTQSSRYLVKRTGEKVFLECVQDMDHENMFWYRQDPGLGLRLIYFSYDVKMKEKGDIPEGYSVSREKKERFSLILESASTNQTSMYLCASSKQGTPFYEQYFGPGTRLTVT.